This entry features one T cell receptor (beta chain) sequence. This clone was recorded a few times. Its antigen is not yet known. No much larger clonotype is one base removed from it; base qualities were not supplied. This specimen belongs to a study of T cell responses to AZD1222 COVID-19 vaccine (dated by TCRdb to about 2021). In terms of the full investigation: AZD1222 recipients with second doses at about 4 weeks or about 12 weeks were pooled, because spike-specific TCR depth and breadth did not differ between schedules. TCR sequencing covered over 230 trial participants: roughly 200 given two doses of AZD1222 and approximately 25 given two doses of MenACWY control vaccine. Enrollment into the trials was organized by age into subgroups of 18-55, 56-69 and 70-plus years, and those subgroups contained roughly 150, 30 and 60 TCR-sequenced participants, respectively.

According to the study, the label for this sample's time point signals: baseline before first vaccination. Vaccinee samples were obtained from the UK trials COV001 and COV002, which included a single-blind randomized controlled phase 2/3 trial of AZD1222 (ChAdOx1 nCoV-19) in healthy adults. For TCRbeta chain sequencing, PBMC samples from trial participants were taken at day 0 and at day 28 after the second dose. V gives up 0 bases and J gives up 4 bases, and the segment between their germline ends measures 15 bases. From the cysteine up to the phenylalanine, the CDR3 has a length of 16 residues. The sequence is cut down to CDR3 DNA, 48 bases in frame from base 1. CDR1 and CDR2, per the germline V gene, are MNHEY and SVGAGI. What the study reported, not specific to this receptor: Because no day 14 peak-response samples were available, the repertoires could be characterized only after the peak T cell response. After two AZD1222 doses, spike-specific TCR breadth and depth were significantly higher than at day 0 and than in MenACWY recipients. Nearly half of unique spike-specific TCRs reportedly recognized epitopes outside regions mutated in the B.1.351 and B.1.1.7 variants. Conclusions about previously exposed vaccinees are limited, since just six AZD1222 recipients were seropositive for SARS-CoV-2 at baseline. The whole spike protein was spanned by vaccine-associated CD4 TCRs, and dominant responses were seen in regions 160-218 and 743-854. The 56-69-year group was small, and its depth increase did not reach significance, likely because of low power. Participants were mostly white British and included more females than males, and it was suggested by the authors that clonal diversity may have been underestimated.

The CDR3 regions of human TCRbeta chains were subjected to immunosequencing. The authors processed their data as follows. TCRs in the repertoires were compared against a reference library of SARS-CoV-2-specific TCRs that had been generated with the MIRA antigen-specificity platform. Breadth was defined as the fraction of unique TCRs that were SARS-CoV-2-associated. Depth was defined as the fraction of total T cells that were SARS-CoV-2-associated. Each spike-specific TCR was assigned to its reactive spike region and to a CD4 or CD8 class using the MIRA data. Log10-transformed breadth and depth values were compared by one-way ANOVA with Sidak's multiple comparisons tests. The source is immuneACCESS, and TCRdb retained only in-frame sequences with V and J called. Part of the clones is not carried over; for the studies checked, unresolved V genes explain less than half of this, and the remainder is unexplained. The V and J calls and the clone size are those of that table, but D and trimming were determined from the DNA. In all, the sample holds about 99,000 clones, and about 88% of those were seen once. Of the sample, about 17% falls within the top ten clones.

This clonotype was obtained from an adult in good health. The chain uses TRBV6-5 and TRBJ1-2, with the D gene not clear enough to name. Sequencing was performed on peripheral blood, taken on day 0 of AZD1222 vaccination. The CDR3: CASSYSSADAPYGYTF. The nucleotides read TGTGCCAGCAGTTACTCGAGCGCGGACGCGCCCTATGGCTACACCTTC.